This TCR beta chain was recovered during a study of Graves' ophthalmopathy and Graves' hyperthyroidism. The sequenced template was RNA, covering the TCR beta CDR3 region. HTBI primers primed a first-round RT-PCR, and a second-round multiplex PCR followed. From the multiplex PCR reads, TCRdb called clonotypes with MiXCR, one entry per CDR3 protein. The sample has approximately 150,000 distinct CDR3 sequences, just under 40% seen once; the top ten hold about 8.2%. Sequencing was performed on peripheral blood. The TCR sequence derives from a man aged 30 to 45 with Graves' ophthalmopathy.

In nucleotides, the CDR3 is TGTGCCAGCACGCGACAGGGGAGACAGACCCAGTACTTC. Protein: CASTRQGRQTQYF. J is TRBJ2-5 and V is TRBV6-1, with 8 bases fitting TRBD1. The trim removed 7 bases at V and 6 bases at J, leaving 7 bases unmatched. This CDR3 spans 13 amino acids. Germline values: CDR1 MNHNS, CDR2 SASEGT.